This entry lists 20 T cell receptor beta chains sequenced from one sample in a study of cytomegalovirus exposure and HLA in healthy donors. PCR amplification relied on 60 Vbeta primers (plus 13 Jbeta primers). Produced via immunoSEQ multiplex PCR; TCRdb's table is partial and in-frame only. The sample lists around 20,000 clones, 84% seen once, with about 20% in the top ten. Sample: PBMCs. All receptors come from a human donor in good health.

V usage is TRBV4-1 and J usage is TRBJ1-5; D gene uncertain. The CDR3 consists of 16 residues. Deletions cut 4 bases from V and 4 bases from J, with 17 bases between. Germline V CDR1 and CDR2: MGHRA, YSYEKL. The CDR3 loop is CASSPSDPLGNQPQHF. As DNA, the CDR3 is TGCGCCAGCAGCCCTTCCGACCCCCTCGGGAATCAGCCCCAGCATTTT.

The V call is TRBV5-6, the J call TRBJ2-7, with TRBD1 matching 8 bases. The CDR3 is 14 amino acids. The germline V gene encodes CDR1 SGHDT and CDR2 YYEEEE. The V segment lost 4 bases and the J segment 3 bases; nucleotides outside the gene matches: 6. This chain's CDR3 is CASSLPGGYYEQYF. In DNA, the CDR3 is TGTGCCAGCAGCCTACCAGGGGGCTACTACGAGCAGTACTTC.

This chain links TRBV19 with TRBJ2-2, with D tentatively TRBD1 (6 bases). Looked up from germline, CDR1 is LNHDA and CDR2 is SQIVND (reference sequence). The V and J ends lost 5 bases and 3 bases respectively, with 10 bases between them. This CDR3 spans 14 amino acids. The CDR3 DNA reads TGTGCCAGTAGTTCCCCAGGGGACACCGGGGAGCTGTTTTTT. It is translated as CASSSPGDTGELFF.

This chain uses TRBV7-9 with TRBJ1-2, with TRBD1 matching over 8 bases. Germline assignment: CDR1 SEHNR and CDR2 FQNEAQ (reference sequence). The trim removed 0 bases at V and 0 bases at J, leaving 3 bases unmatched. The CDR3 is 16 amino acids. In nucleotides, the CDR3 is TGTGCCAGCAGCTTAGCCGGGACAGGCCCTAACTATGGCTACACCTTC. This codes for CASSLAGTGPNYGYTF.

The J gene is TRBJ2-2, the V gene TRBV5-1; possibly TRBD1 for D (6 bases). Per germline, CDR1 SGHRS and CDR2 YFSETQ. This CDR3 has 17 amino acids. V was clipped by 4 bases and J by 6 bases, with 22 bases between them. This chain's CDR3 is CASSLTGLSPQPGELFF. Written as DNA, the CDR3 is TGCGCCAGCAGCCTGACAGGTCTTTCCCCGCAACCCGGGGAGCTGTTTTTT.

V usage is TRBV19 and J usage is TRBJ1-5; perhaps TRBD1 as D (5 bases). The CDR3 has 17 residues. Trimming shortened V by 7 bases and J by 2 bases, and 21 bases separated the two germline ends. The germline CDR1 and CDR2 sequences are LNHDA and SQIVND (reference sequence). Here the CDR3 reads CASMPPKGVEGNQPQHF. The CDR3, as DNA: TGTGCCAGTATGCCCCCGAAAGGGGTTGAGGGCAATCAGCCCCAGCATTTT.

The table lists this clone with a count of one. The chain couples TRBV23-1 to TRBJ2-2; TRBD1 aligns across 7 bases. TRBV23-1 is recorded as an ORF, its role being uncertain. V lost 4 bases, J lost 2 bases, and 13 bases stayed unmatched. This CDR3 region has 18 residues. The CDR3 nucleotides read TGCGCCAGCAGTCCCCCACCCCGGGACAGAACAAACACCGGGGAGCTGTTTTTT. This translates into CASSPPPRDRTNTGELFF.

The chain carries TRBV4-1 and TRBJ1-5; 8 nucleotides align to TRBD1. There are 15 residues in the CDR3. Germline lookup yields CDR1 MGHRA and CDR2 YSYEKL. V lost 3 bases and J lost 3; bases outside the gene matches: 4. CDR3 nucleotide sequence: TGCGCCAGCAGCCAGGAGACAGGGGTCAATCAGCCCCAGCATTTT. It is translated as CASSQETGVNQPQHF.

V usage is TRBV13 and J usage is TRBJ2-1; TRBD1 is a possible D gene (6 bases). There are 15 residues in the CDR3. Per the germline V gene, CDR1 is PRHDT and CDR2 is FYEKMQ (reference sequence). The V gene lost 6 bases and the J gene lost 8 bases, with 20 bases spanning the gap. The CDR3 is CASSSIYRAVDEQFF. For the CDR3, the DNA is TGTGCCAGCAGTTCCATATACAGGGCGGTAGATGAGCAGTTCTTC.

J is TRBJ2-1 and V is TRBV7-6, with D uncertain. V lost 5 bases and J lost 5, with 7 bases in between. Germline assignment: CDR1 SGHVS and CDR2 FNYEAQ. The CDR3 has 12 residues. The CDR3 nucleotides are TGTGCCAGCAGCCGCAACAACAATGAGCAGTTCTTC. Translated: CASSRNNNEQFF.

A word on this clone: Relative to the germline gene, one junction end is altered; a read error may explain this. The V gene is TRBV5-4, the J gene TRBJ2-7; a weak D match, TRBD2 (5 bases). This CDR3 contains 13 residues. Germline V lookup: CDR1 SGHNT, CDR2 YYREEE (reference sequence). Written as DNA, the CDR3 is TGTGCCAGCAGGTCGTTAGGGAGCCCTCAAAGGAACTTC. Amino acid sequence: CASRSLGSPQRNF.

The chain recombines TRBV6-5 with TRBJ1-2; TRBD1 might be the D (6 bases). V gave up 3 bases and J gave up 2 bases, with 10 bases separating them. The CDR3 loop spans 14 amino acids. In germline, CDR1 is MNHEY, CDR2 SVGAGI. In DNA, the CDR3 is TGTGCCAGCAGTTATTACGGACAGAACTATGGCTACACCTTC. Amino acid sequence: CASSYYGQNYGYTF.

This rearrangement joins TRBV5-1 to TRBJ2-1, with a possible D match to TRBD2 (5 bases). Trimming cost V 2 bases and J 12 bases, with 15 bases left between them. CDR1 is SGHRS, CDR2 YFSETQ, per germline. This CDR3 region has 13 residues. Here the CDR3 reads CASSLLRPGVQFF. CDR3 coding DNA: TGCGCCAGCAGCTTACTCCGACCCGGGGTGCAGTTCTTC.

V gene TRBV7-2 combines with J gene TRBJ2-1; 8 positions match TRBD1. CDR3 length equals 14 residues. Germline loops: CDR1 SGHTA, CDR2 FQGNSA. The V segment lost 5 bases and the J segment 3 bases; nucleotides outside the gene matches: 3. The CDR3 bases are TGTGCCAGCAGCCCCGGGACAGGCTACAATGAGCAGTTCTTC. This sequence encodes CASSPGTGYNEQFF. The complete variable domain, with remaining parts taken from reference TRBV7-2 and TRBJ2-1, reads GAGVSQSPSNKVTEKGKDVELRCDPISGHTALYWYRQSLGQGLEFLIYFQGNSAPDKSGLPSDRFSAERTGGSVSTLTIQRTQQEDSAVYLCASSPGTGYNEQFFGPGTRLTVL.

The J gene is TRBJ1-1, the V gene TRBV18; the D gene is possibly TRBD1 (6 bases). V lost 5 bases, J lost 7 bases, and 17 bases lay in between. Germline V gene lookup returns CDR1 KGHSH and CDR2 LQKENI. This CDR3 has 14 residues. The CDR3 DNA reads TGTGCCAGCTCAGTTTCCCAGGGGAACGTTGAAGCTTTCTTT. Encoded protein: CASSVSQGNVEAFF.

CDR3 in amino acids: CAIKGNSGGPGWSEQFF. The CDR3 DNA sequence: TGTGCCATCAAGGGGAATAGCGGGGGACCGGGGTGGAGTGAGCAGTTCTTC. V is TRBV10-3 and J is TRBJ2-1; 9 positions agree with TRBD2. V was clipped by 7 bases and J by 9 bases; unmatched bases: 19. The germline CDR1 and CDR2 sequences are ENHRY and SYGVKD. This CDR3 has 17 amino acids.

V gene TRBV14 combines with J gene TRBJ1-6, with 12 bases that match TRBD1. Unmatched junction bases numbered 5, after V lost 5 bases and J lost 9 bases. The CDR3 totals 15 residues. CDR1 is SGHDN, CDR2 FVKESK, per germline. CDR3 nucleotides: TGTGCCAGCAGCAGGGACAGGGGGCAGGGTTCACCCCTCCACTTT. Translating gives CASSRDRGQGSPLHF.

The chain has TRBV7-6 and TRBJ1-6, with 8 bases identical to TRBD1. The length of the CDR3 is 14 residues. Germline values: CDR1 SGHVS, CDR2 FNYEAQ. V lost 5 bases to trimming and J lost 11 bases; unmatched junction nucleotides: 8. The DNA of the CDR3 is TGTGCCAGCAGCAGGGGACAGGAGGCTACACCCCTCCACTTT. The encoded protein is CASSRGQEATPLHF.

CDR3: CASTRGWNTEAFF. Written as DNA, the CDR3 is TGTGCCAGCACCCGGGGGTGGAACACTGAAGCTTTCTTT. The chain uses TRBV6-6 and TRBJ1-1, with D possibly being TRBD1 (5 bases). V gave up 7 bases and J gave up 1 base, with 10 bases separating them. CDR3 size: 13 residues. Germline assignment: CDR1 MNHNY and CDR2 SVGAGI (reference sequence).

This rearrangement joins TRBV5-1 to TRBJ1-2, with a possible D match to TRBD1 (5 bases). CDR3 length equals 15 residues. Deletions cut 0 bases from V and 2 bases from J, with 11 bases between. Germline V CDR1 and CDR2: SGHRS, YFSETQ. The CDR3 sequence is CASSLGSEGNYGYTF. The CDR3 region has the DNA TGCGCCAGCAGCTTGGGTTCGGAGGGGAACTATGGCTACACCTTC.